This TCR beta chain appears in the sequencing data of a study of T cell repertoires in cytomegalovirus infection. Germline CDR1 is SGHVS and CDR2 is FNYEAQ. The CDR3 runs 19 residues. The V gene end was trimmed by 5 bases and the J gene end by 0 bases; junction bases not matched to a gene: 13. Each CDR3 protein gets one entry after TCRdb re-called the reads with MiXCR. The sample shows 640,000 or so distinct CDR3 sequences, around 32% of them seen only once. This clonotype was detected a few times. Its target is not known. The source is a human donor in good health (CMV status not recorded). Some clones in this sample may be carry-over from other donors' samples. This rearrangement joins TRBV7-6 to TRBJ1-6; 7 nucleotides align to TRBD1. Sequencing was performed on cultured PBMCs, taken from culture after CMV antigen stimulation. CDR3 sequence reads: CASSRGTAETSSYNSPLHF. The CDR3 DNA reads as TGTGCCAGCAGCCGCGGGACAGCCGAAACGAGCTCCTATAATTCACCCCTCCACTTT.